This T cell receptor (beta chain) was found in a study of T cells after yellow fever vaccination. For the study at large: Fractions of limited cellularity were prepared by means of SMART-Seq v4 Ultra Low Input. Overall study results and limits: Post-booster repertoires again held most primary-vaccination clones (about 96% CD4, roughly 88% CD8). The presence of abundant clonotypes contaminating from the bulk population was possible in FACS-sorted repertoires.

CDR1 is SGHTA, CDR2 FQGNSA, per germline. CDR3 length equals 13 residues. About this clonotype itself: The target antigen is unknown. The junction shows a germline mismatch at one end, possibly a read error.

Conversion of TCR transcripts into cDNA relied on 5'RACE template switching, which added a universal primer site and UMIs. TCRdb redid the calling of the 5' RACE reads with MiXCR, one entry per CDR3 protein. The profile shows about 400,000 distinct CDR3 sequences, over 5% of them singletons. The chain carries TRBV7-2 and TRBJ1-1; maybe TRBD1 (5 bases). The source was PBMCs, collected 5 days after the yellow fever booster vaccination. The clonotype originates from a man aged 25 to 40 who received the YFV17D yellow fever vaccine. CDR3 coding DNA: TGTGCCAGCAGCTCAGCCGGGGCGGTGGGTCGTCTCTTT. Translation gives CASSSAGAVGRLF.